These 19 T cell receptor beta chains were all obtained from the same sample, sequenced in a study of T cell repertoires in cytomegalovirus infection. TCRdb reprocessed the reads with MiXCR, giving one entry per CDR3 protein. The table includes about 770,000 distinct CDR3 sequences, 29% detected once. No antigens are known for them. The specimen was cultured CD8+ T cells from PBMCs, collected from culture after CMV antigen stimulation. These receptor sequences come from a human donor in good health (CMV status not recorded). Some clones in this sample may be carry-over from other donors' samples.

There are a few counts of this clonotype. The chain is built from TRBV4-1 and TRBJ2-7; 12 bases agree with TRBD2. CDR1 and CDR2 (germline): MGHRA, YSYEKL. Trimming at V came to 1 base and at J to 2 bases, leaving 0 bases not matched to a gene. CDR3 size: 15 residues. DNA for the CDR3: TGCGCCAGCAGCCAAGGGACTAGCGGGACCTACGAGCAGTACGTC. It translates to CASSQGTSGTYEQYV.

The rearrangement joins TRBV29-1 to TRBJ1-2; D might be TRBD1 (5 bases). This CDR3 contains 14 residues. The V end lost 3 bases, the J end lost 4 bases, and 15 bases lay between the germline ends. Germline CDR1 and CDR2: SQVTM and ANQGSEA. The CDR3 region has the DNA TGCAGCGTTGACCACTCGGGGGACCTCTATGGCTACACCTTC. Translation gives CSVDHSGDLYGYTF.

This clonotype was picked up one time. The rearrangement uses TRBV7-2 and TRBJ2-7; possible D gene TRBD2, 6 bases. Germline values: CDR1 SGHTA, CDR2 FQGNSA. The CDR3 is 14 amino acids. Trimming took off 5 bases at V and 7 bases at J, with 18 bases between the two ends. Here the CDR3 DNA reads TGTGCCAGCAGCCCCCACGGAGCGGGTGAGGAGCAGTACGTC. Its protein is CASSPHGAGEEQYV.

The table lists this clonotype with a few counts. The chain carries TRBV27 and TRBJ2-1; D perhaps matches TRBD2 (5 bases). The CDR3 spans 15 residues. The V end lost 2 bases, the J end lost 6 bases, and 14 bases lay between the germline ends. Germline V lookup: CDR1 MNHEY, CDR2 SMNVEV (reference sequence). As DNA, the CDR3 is TGTGCCAGCAGTTTAATAGGCACGGGGAGCAATGAGCAGTTCTTC. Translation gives CASSLIGTGSNEQFF.

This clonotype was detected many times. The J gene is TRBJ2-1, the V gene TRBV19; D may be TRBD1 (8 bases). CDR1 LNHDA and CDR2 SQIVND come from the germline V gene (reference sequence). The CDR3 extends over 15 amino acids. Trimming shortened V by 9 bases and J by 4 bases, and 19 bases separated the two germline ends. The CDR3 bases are TGTGCCAGCAGCTTGAGCGGGACAGGATACAATGAGCAGTTCTTC. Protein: CASSLSGTGYNEQFF.

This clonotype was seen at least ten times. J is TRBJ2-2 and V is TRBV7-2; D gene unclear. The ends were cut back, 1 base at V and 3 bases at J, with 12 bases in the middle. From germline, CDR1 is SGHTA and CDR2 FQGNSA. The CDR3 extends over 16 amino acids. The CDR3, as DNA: TGTGCCAGCAGCTTAGGAACGGTCATACACACCGGGGAGCTGTTTTTT. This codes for CASSLGTVIHTGELFF.

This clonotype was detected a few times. Written as DNA, the CDR3 is TGTGCCAGCTCACCGCTAGCGGGGGGAAATAGGCCCTACAATGAGCAGTTCTTC. Its translation: CASSPLAGGNRPYNEQFF. This sequence joins TRBV18 and TRBJ2-1; 11 positions match TRBD2. V gave up 3 bases and J gave up 2 bases; unmatched junction bases: 9. The CDR3 has 18 amino acids. CDR1 and CDR2 from the germline V gene are KGHSH and LQKENI.

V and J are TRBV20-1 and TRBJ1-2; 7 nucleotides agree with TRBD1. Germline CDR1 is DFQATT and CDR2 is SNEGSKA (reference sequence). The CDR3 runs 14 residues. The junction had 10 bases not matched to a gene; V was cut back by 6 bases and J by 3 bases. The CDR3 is CSAQPGTDYYGYTF. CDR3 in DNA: TGCAGTGCCCAACCCGGGACAGACTACTATGGCTACACCTTC.

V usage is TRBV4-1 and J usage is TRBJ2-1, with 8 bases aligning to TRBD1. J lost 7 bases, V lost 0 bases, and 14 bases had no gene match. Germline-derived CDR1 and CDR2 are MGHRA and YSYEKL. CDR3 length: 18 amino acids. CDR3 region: CASSQDQRTGPPQNEQFF. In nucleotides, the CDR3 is TGCGCCAGCAGCCAAGACCAACGGACAGGGCCCCCCCAAAATGAGCAGTTCTTC.

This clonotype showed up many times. CDR3 sequence (DNA): TGTGCCACCAGTGATACCGGGACTACCAATGAGCAGTTCTTC. The encoded protein is CATSDTGTTNEQFF. The V gene is TRBV24-1, the J gene TRBJ2-1, with 7 bases lining up with TRBD2. V shed 3 bases, J shed 6 bases, and the junction held 4 bases outside the gene matches. The CDR3 has 14 amino acids. Per germline, CDR1 KGHDR and CDR2 SFDVKD.

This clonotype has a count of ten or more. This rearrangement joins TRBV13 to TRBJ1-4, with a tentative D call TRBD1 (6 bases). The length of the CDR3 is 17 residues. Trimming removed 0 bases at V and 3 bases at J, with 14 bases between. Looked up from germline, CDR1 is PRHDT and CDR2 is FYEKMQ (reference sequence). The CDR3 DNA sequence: TGTGCCAGCAGCTTAGGTCTCCCAGGGGCGGCTAATGAAAAACTGTTTTTT. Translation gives CASSLGLPGAANEKLFF.

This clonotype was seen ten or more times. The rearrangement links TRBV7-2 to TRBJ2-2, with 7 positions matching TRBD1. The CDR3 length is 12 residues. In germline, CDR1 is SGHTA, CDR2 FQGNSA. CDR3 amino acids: CLSGQAPRELFF. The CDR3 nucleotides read TGTCTCAGCGGACAGGCTCCCCGGGAGCTGTTTTTT.

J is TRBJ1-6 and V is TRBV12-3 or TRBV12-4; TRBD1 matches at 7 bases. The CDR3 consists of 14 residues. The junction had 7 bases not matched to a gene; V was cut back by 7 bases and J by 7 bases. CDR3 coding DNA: TGTGCCAGCACCCAGGGGGGGGGGAATTCACCCCTCCACTTT. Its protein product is CASTQGGGNSPLHF.

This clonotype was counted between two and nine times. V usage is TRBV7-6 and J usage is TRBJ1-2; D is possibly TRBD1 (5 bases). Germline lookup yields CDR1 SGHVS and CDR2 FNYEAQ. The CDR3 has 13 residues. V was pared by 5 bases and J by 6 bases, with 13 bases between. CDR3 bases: TGTGCCAGCAGCCACCGTCCACAGGATGGCTACACCTTC. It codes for CASSHRPQDGYTF.

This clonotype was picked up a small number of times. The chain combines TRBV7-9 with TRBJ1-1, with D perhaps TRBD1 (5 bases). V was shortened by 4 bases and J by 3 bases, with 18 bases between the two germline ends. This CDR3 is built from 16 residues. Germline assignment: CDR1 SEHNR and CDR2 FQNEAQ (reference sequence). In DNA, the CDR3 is TGTGCCAGCAGCTGGGTCCTAGGGGCTACTCACACTGAAGCTTTCTTT. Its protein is CASSWVLGATHTEAFF.

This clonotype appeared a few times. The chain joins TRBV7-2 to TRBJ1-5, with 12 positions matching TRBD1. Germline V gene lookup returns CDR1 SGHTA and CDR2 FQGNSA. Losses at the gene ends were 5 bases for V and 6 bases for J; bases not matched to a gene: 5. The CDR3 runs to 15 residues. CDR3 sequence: CASSRGQGAGQPQHF. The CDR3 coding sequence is TGTGCCAGCAGCCGGGGACAGGGGGCTGGTCAGCCCCAGCATTTT.

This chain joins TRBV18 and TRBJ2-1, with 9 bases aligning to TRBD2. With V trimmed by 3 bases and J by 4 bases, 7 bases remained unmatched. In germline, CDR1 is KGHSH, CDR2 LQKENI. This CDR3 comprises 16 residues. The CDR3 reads CASSPGRGGGYNEQFF. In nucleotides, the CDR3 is TGTGCCAGCTCACCGGGTCGCGGGGGGGGTTACAATGAGCAGTTCTTC.

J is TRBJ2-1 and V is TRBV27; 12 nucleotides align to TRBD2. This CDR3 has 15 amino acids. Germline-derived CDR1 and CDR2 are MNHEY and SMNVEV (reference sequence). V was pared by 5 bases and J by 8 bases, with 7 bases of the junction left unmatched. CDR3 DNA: TGTGCCAGCAGTCAAAGGACTAGCGGGGTGGATGAGCAGTTCTTC. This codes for CASSQRTSGVDEQFF.

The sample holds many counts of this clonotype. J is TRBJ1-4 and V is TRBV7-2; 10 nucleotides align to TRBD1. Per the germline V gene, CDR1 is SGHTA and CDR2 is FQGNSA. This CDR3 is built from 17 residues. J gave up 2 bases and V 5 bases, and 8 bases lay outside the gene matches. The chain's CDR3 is CASSPGDRGITNEKLFF. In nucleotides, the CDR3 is TGTGCCAGCAGCCCAGGGGACAGGGGTATCACTAATGAAAAACTGTTTTTT.